The 12 T cell receptor beta chains reported below all come from one sample, sequenced in a study of blood T cell repertoires in COVID-19. This table comes from immunoSEQ multiplex PCR, and its TCRdb copy is limited to in-frame clones, with some not included. This sample has around 100,000 clones; more than 75% occur once, and the top ten carry roughly 8.2%. Source material: peripheral blood. These receptor sequences come from a man aged 70-80 years with acute or convalescent COVID-19.

The CDR3 spells CASSLVQGSGANVLTF. The CDR3 DNA is TGTGCCAGCAGTTTGGTACAGGGTTCTGGGGCCAACGTCCTGACTTTC. The chain recombines TRBV28 with TRBJ2-6; the D gene is possibly TRBD1 (6 bases). The CDR3 contains 16 residues. Trimming cost V 3 bases and J 1 base, with 10 bases left between them. From germline, CDR1 is MDHEN and CDR2 SYDVKM.

This chain links TRBV18 with TRBJ1-4; no reliable D call. Between the trimmed V and J ends, which lost 6 bases and 8 bases, there was a span of 13 bases. CDR3 length: 13 residues. Germline assignment: CDR1 KGHSH and CDR2 LQKENI. CDR3 nucleotide sequence: TGTGCCAGCTCTTCCGCGAGGCCCGAAAAACTGTTTTTT. Translating it yields CASSSARPEKLFF.

Written as DNA, the CDR3 is TGTGCCACCAGCAGAGCGGGGAAGGGTGGCTACACCTTC. Its protein is CATSRAGKGGYTF. This chain uses TRBV15 with TRBJ1-2; D is undetermined. The V and J ends lost 1 base and 7 bases respectively, with 10 bases between them. From germline, CDR1 is LNHNV and CDR2 YYDKDF (reference sequence). The CDR3 sequence is 13 residues long.

V gene TRBV30 combines with J gene TRBJ1-5, with no clear D. Germline-derived CDR1 and CDR2 are GTSNPN and SVGIG (reference sequence). The CDR3 length is 14 residues. V lost 1 base and J 0 bases, leaving 7 bases between the germline ends. The CDR3 sequence is CAWSDGISNQPQHF. The CDR3 coding sequence is TGTGCCTGGAGTGACGGGATTAGCAATCAGCCCCAGCATTTT.

The chain is built from TRBV28 and TRBJ1-5; 11 nucleotides align to TRBD1. The germline V gene has CDR1 MDHEN and CDR2 SYDVKM. J lost 8 bases, V lost 6 bases, and 3 bases had no gene match. This CDR3 contains 13 residues. The CDR3 sequence is CASRRTGGEPQHF. The DNA of the CDR3 is TGTGCCAGCAGAAGGACAGGGGGCGAGCCCCAGCATTTT.

The V and J genes are TRBV5-4 and TRBJ1-4; D gene unclear. This CDR3 region has 14 residues. The ends were cut back, 4 bases at V and 8 bases at J, with 15 bases in the middle. The germline CDR1 and CDR2 sequences are SGHNT and YYREEE (reference sequence). CDR3 sequence (DNA): TGTGCCAGCAGCCCATACGGTGAGGTAGAAAAACTGTTTTTT. Amino acids: CASSPYGEVEKLFF.

The chain combines TRBV28 with TRBJ1-5, with D unresolved. The CDR3 is 17 amino acids. CDR1 is MDHEN and CDR2 is SYDVKM in the germline V gene. Trimming removed 6 bases at V and 0 bases at J, with 18 bases between. The CDR3 is CASSRRLSGYSNQPQHF. The CDR3 DNA is TGTGCCAGCAGCCGCCGCCTTTCAGGCTATAGCAATCAGCCCCAGCATTTT. Complete variable domain (other parts from reference TRBV28 and TRBJ1-5): DVKVTQSSRYLVKRTGEKVFLECVQDMDHENMFWYRQDPGLGLRLIYFSYDVKMKEKGDIPEGYSVSREKKERFSLILESASTNQTSMYLCASSRRLSGYSNQPQHFGDGTRLSIL.

This chain uses TRBV10-3 with TRBJ1-2; 12 bases agree with TRBD1. CDR1 is ENHRY and CDR2 is SYGVKD in the germline V gene. This CDR3 has 16 amino acids. The ends lost 0 bases at V and 4 bases at J; junction bases unmatched: 3. The DNA of the CDR3 is TGTGCCATCAGTGAGTCGGGACAGGGGGCAGCCTATGGCTACACCTTC. This sequence encodes CAISESGQGAAYGYTF.

In nucleotides, the CDR3 is TGTGCCAGCAGCTTAGAGGGGACAGGGGTTGGCTATGGCTACACCTTC. Protein product: CASSLEGTGVGYGYTF. This chain links TRBV13 with TRBJ1-2, with 10 bases identical to TRBD1. The J segment lost 4 bases and the V segment lost 1 base, leaving 6 bases of the junction unmatched. This CDR3 is built from 16 residues. Germline V CDR1 and CDR2: PRHDT, FYEKMQ (reference sequence). The full variable domain, completed using reference TRBV13 and TRBJ1-2, is AAGVIQSPRHLIKEKRETATLKCYPIPRHDTVYWYQQGPGQDPQFLISFYEKMQSDKGSIPDRFSAQQFSDYHSELNMSSLELGDSALYFCASSLEGTGVGYGYTFGSGTRLTVV.

The rearrangement uses TRBV10-3 and TRBJ1-6; D is possibly TRBD1 (6 bases). V lost 6 bases and J 5 bases, leaving 11 bases between the germline ends. CDR3 size: 14 residues. Per germline, CDR1 ENHRY and CDR2 SYGVKD. CDR3 region: CAISSDSNNSPLHF. The CDR3 coding sequence is TGTGCCATCAGCTCGGACAGTAATAATTCACCCCTCCACTTT.

CDR3 residues: CASSTPTGSSFGDYGYTF. Here the CDR3 DNA reads TGTGCCAGTAGTACCCCGACAGGGTCCTCGTTTGGAGACTATGGCTACACCTTC. V usage is TRBV19 and J usage is TRBJ1-2, with TRBD1 matching 7 bases. Trimming cost V 4 bases and J 3 bases; bases outside gene matches: 17. CDR3 length: 18 residues. Germline values: CDR1 LNHDA, CDR2 SQIVND (reference sequence).

The CDR3 sequence is CASSLGVAGGQETQYF. The CDR3 DNA follows: TGCGCCAGCAGCTTGGGGGTAGCGGGAGGACAAGAGACCCAGTACTTC. This chain links TRBV5-1 with TRBJ2-5, with TRBD2 matching over 10 bases. V shed 0 bases and J 2 bases; nucleotides not matched to a gene: 4. The germline gives CDR1 SGHRS, CDR2 YFSETQ. The CDR3 runs 16 residues.